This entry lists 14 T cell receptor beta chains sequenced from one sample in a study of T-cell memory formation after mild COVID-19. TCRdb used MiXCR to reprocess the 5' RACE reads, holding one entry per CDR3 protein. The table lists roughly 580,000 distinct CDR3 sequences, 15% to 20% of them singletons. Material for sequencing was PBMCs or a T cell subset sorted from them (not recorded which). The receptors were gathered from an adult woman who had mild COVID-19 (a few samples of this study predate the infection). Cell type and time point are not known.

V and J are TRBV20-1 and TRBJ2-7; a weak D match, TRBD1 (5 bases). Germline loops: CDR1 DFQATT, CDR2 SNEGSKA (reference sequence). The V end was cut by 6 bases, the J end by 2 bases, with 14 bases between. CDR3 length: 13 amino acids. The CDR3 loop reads CSADSFSAYEQYF. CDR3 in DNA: TGCAGTGCAGACAGTTTCTCCGCCTACGAGCAGTACTTC.

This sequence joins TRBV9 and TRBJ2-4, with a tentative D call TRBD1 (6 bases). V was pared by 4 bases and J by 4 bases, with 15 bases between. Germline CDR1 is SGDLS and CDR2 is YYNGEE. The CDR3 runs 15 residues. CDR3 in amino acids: CASSPPQGGKNIQYF. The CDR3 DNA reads TGTGCCAGCAGCCCCCCACAGGGTGGGAAAAACATTCAGTACTTC.

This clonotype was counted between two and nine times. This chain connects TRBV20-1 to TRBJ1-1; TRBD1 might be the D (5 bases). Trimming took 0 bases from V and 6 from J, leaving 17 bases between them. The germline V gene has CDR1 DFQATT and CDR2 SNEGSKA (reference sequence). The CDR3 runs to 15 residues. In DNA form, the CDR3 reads TGCAGTGCTAGAGATCCCCCCTCGGGGACGCCTGAAGCTTTCTTT. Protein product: CSARDPPSGTPEAFF.

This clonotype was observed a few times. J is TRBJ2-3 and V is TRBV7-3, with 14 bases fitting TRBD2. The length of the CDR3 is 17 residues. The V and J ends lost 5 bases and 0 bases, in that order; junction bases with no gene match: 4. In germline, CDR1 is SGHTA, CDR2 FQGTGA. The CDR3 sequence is CASSGTSGGGSTDTQYF. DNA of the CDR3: TGTGCCAGCAGCGGGACTAGCGGGGGAGGAAGCACAGATACGCAGTATTTT.

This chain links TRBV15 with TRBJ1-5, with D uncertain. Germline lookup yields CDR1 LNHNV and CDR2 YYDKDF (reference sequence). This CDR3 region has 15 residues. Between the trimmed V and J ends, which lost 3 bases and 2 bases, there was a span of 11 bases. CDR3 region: CATSSQGYGNQPQHF. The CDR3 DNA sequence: TGTGCCACCAGCAGTCAAGGGTACGGCAATCAGCCCCAGCATTTT.

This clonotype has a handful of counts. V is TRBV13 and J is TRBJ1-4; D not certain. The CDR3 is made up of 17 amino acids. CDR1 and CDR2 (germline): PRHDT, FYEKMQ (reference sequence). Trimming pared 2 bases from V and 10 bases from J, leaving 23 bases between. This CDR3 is CASSLLGLGQDVGKLFF. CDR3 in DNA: TGTGCCAGCAGCTTACTCGGTTTGGGTCAGGACGTCGGAAAACTGTTTTTT.

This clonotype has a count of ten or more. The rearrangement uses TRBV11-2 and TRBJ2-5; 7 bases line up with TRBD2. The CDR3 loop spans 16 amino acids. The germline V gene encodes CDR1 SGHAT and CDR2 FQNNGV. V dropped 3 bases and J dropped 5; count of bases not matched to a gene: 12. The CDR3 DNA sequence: TGTGCCAGCAGCTTGGGAGGAGGGAGGGCCATGGAGACCCAGTACTTC. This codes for CASSLGGGRAMETQYF.

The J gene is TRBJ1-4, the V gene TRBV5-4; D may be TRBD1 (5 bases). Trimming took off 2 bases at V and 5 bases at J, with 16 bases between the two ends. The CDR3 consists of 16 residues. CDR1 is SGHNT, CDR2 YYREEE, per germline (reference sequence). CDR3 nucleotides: TGTGCCAGCAGCTTCTGGGACGGCACACGGAATGAAAAACTGTTTTTT. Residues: CASSFWDGTRNEKLFF.

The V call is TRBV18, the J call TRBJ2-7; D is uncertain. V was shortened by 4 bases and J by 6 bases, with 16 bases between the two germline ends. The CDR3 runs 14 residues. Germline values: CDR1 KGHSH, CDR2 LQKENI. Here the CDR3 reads CASSRETPPGEQYF. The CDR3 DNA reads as TGTGCCAGCTCACGCGAGACCCCCCCTGGCGAGCAGTACTTC. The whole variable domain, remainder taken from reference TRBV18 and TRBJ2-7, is NAGVMQNPRHLVRRRGQEARLRCSPMKGHSHVYWYRQLPEEGLKFMVYLQKENIIDESGMPKERFSAEFPKEGPSILRIQQVVRGDSAAYFCASSRETPPGEQYFGPGTRLTVT.

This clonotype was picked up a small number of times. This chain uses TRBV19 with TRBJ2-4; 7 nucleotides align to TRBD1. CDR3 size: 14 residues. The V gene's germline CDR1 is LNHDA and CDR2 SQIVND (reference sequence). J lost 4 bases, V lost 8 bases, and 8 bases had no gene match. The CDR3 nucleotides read TGTGCCAGTCTAACGACAGGGAAAAAAAACATTCAGTACTTC. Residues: CASLTTGKKNIQYF.

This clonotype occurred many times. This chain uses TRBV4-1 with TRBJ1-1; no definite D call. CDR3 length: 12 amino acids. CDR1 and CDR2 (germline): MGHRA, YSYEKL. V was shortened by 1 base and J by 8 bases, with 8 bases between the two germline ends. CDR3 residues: CASSQGGSEAFF. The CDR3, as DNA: TGCGCCAGCAGCCAAGGTGGCAGCGAAGCTTTCTTT.

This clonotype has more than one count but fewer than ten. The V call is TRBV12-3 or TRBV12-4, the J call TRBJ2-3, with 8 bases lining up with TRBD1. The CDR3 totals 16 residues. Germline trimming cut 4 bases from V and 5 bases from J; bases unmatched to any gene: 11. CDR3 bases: TGTGCCAGCAGTTCCCGCCCAGGGGGCCGGGGAGATACGCAGTATTTT. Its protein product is CASSSRPGGRGDTQYF.

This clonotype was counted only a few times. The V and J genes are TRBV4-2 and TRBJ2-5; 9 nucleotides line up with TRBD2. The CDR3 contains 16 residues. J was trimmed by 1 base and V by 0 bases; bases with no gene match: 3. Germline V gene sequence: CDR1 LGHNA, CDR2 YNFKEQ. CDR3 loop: CASSQDGTSIQETQYF. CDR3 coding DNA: TGTGCCAGCAGCCAAGACGGGACTAGCATCCAAGAGACCCAGTACTTC.

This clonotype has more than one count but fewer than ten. CDR3 protein: CASSLNPSNEQFF. DNA of the CDR3: TGTGCCAGCAGTCTAAATCCATCCAATGAGCAGTTCTTC. The rearrangement links TRBV5-6 to TRBJ2-1; D gene unclear. This CDR3 comprises 13 residues. V was trimmed by 5 bases and J by 6 bases, leaving 12 bases between them. Germline lookup yields CDR1 SGHDT and CDR2 YYEEEE.